The 2 T cell receptor beta chains presented below share a single source sample, sequenced in a study of cytomegalovirus exposure and HLA in healthy donors. Clones were read by immunoSEQ multiplex PCR, and TCRdb kept only the in-frame ones, dropping some. The sample lists 55,000 to 75,000 clones; 95% were seen once. The sequenced sample was PBMCs. The source of these receptors is a woman younger than 30 in good health and CMV-seropositive.

V and J are TRBV28 and TRBJ2-7, with 8 nucleotides matching TRBD1. The CDR3 sequence is 15 residues long. Trimming cost V 7 bases and J 2 bases; bases outside gene matches: 10. Germline lookup yields CDR1 MDHEN and CDR2 SYDVKM. Written as DNA, the CDR3 is TGTGCCAGCACCCAAGGACAGGGCATAACCTACGAGCAGTACTTC. It specifies CASTQGQGITYEQYF.

The genes are TRBV7-9 and TRBJ2-5, with 7 nucleotides matching TRBD2. V lost 6 bases, J lost 1 base, and 8 bases stayed unmatched. Germline V gene data show CDR1 as SEHNR and CDR2 as FQNEAQ (reference sequence). This CDR3 region has 15 residues. CDR3 in DNA: TGTGCCAGCAGTCCTTACCGGGAGGTCCAAGAGACCCAGTACTTC. Translated, it gives CASSPYREVQETQYF.